One sample yielded the 24 T cell receptor beta chains listed below, sequenced in a study of blood T cells in healthy people across ages. A sample-barcoded 5' primer and a J-beta primer mix were used in a second PCR of about 7 to 12 cycles. MiXCR, applied by TCRdb to the 5' RACE reads, yields one record per CDR3 protein. The sample consists of roughly 2 million distinct CDR3 sequences, around 48% of them appearing once. The sequencing input was blood. Receptors originate from a woman aged 40 to 49 in good health.

V usage is TRBV20-1 and J usage is TRBJ2-3; 7 bases agree with TRBD2. CDR3 length: 15 residues. Germline CDR1 is DFQATT and CDR2 is SNEGSKA (reference sequence). With 0 bases clipped from V and 2 bases from J, the junction kept 5 bases outside the gene matches. CDR3: CSARDLGTNTDTQYF. The CDR3 region has the DNA TGCAGTGCTAGAGATTTGGGGACTAACACAGATACGCAGTATTTT.

The chain couples TRBV5-6 to TRBJ2-1; D possibly corresponds to TRBD2 (6 bases). This CDR3 spans 12 amino acids. V was clipped by 3 bases and J by 12 bases, with 13 bases between them. Germline V gene sequence: CDR1 SGHDT, CDR2 YYEEEE. CDR3 region: CASSSGEQAQFF. The CDR3 DNA sequence: TGTGCCAGCAGCTCGGGGGAACAGGCGCAGTTCTTC.

This clonotype has more than one count but fewer than ten. This sequence joins TRBV4-3 and TRBJ2-3; TRBD2 agrees at 12 bases. Germline values: CDR1 LGHNA, CDR2 YSLEER. J was trimmed by 4 bases and V by 0 bases; bases with no gene match: 2. The CDR3 sequence is 16 residues long. CDR3 sequence: CASSQELAGGADTQYF. CDR3 coding DNA: TGCGCCAGCAGCCAAGAACTAGCGGGGGGAGCAGATACGCAGTATTTT.

CDR3 sequence reads: CASSLPSGTGTGELFF. CDR3 in DNA: TGTGCCAGCAGCCTGCCTTCTGGGACAGGGACCGGGGAGCTGTTTTTT. The chain has TRBV7-9 and TRBJ2-2; 9 bases align to TRBD1. The junction had 9 bases not matched to a gene; V was cut back by 5 bases and J by 5 bases. This CDR3 region has 16 residues. Germline V lookup: CDR1 SEHNR, CDR2 FQNEAQ (reference sequence).

This chain links TRBV28 with TRBJ2-7; 9 bases align to TRBD1. CDR3 length: 16 residues. V gave up 6 bases and J gave up 4 bases; unmatched junction bases: 13. Germline CDR1 MDHEN, CDR2 SYDVKM. The CDR3 spells CASRATGGVSVYEQYF. The CDR3 DNA sequence: TGTGCCAGCAGAGCAACAGGGGGCGTTAGTGTTTACGAGCAGTACTTC.

There are a few counts of this clonotype. This sequence joins TRBV9 and TRBJ2-1; 7 bases map to TRBD2. With 0 bases clipped from V and 7 bases from J, the junction kept 7 bases outside the gene matches. The CDR3 is 15 residues long. CDR1 and CDR2 (germline): SGDLS, YYNGEE. The CDR3 region is CASSVALADLNEQFF. The CDR3 nucleotides are TGTGCCAGCAGCGTAGCCCTAGCGGACCTAAATGAGCAGTTCTTC.

This rearrangement joins TRBV7-2 to TRBJ2-5; maybe TRBD1 (6 bases). This CDR3 is 17 amino acids long. Trimming stripped 5 bases from V and 1 base from J, with 20 bases between. Per the germline V gene, CDR1 is SGHTA and CDR2 is FQGNSA. In DNA, the CDR3 is TGTGCCAGCAGCACAACCGGGACATCTCGCTCCCAAGAGACCCAGTACTTC. Translating gives CASSTTGTSRSQETQYF.

The sample holds a few counts of this clonotype. J is TRBJ2-5 and V is TRBV6-6; tentative D call: TRBD2 (5 bases). Trimming took 11 bases from V and 4 from J, leaving 17 bases between them. The CDR3 contains 13 residues. Germline CDR1 and CDR2: MNHNY and SVGAGI (reference sequence). CDR3: CALGAANRETQYF. The DNA for the CDR3 is TGTGCCTTGGGAGCAGCAAACCGAGAGACCCAGTACTTC.

V usage is TRBV5-1 and J usage is TRBJ1-2; no clear D gene. V was shortened by 4 bases and J by 7 bases, with 14 bases between the two germline ends. This CDR3 region has 13 residues. Germline assignment: CDR1 SGHRS and CDR2 YFSETQ. The CDR3 DNA is TGCGCCAGCAGCGGGCAGGAACATCGTGGCTACACCTTC. The encoded protein is CASSGQEHRGYTF. The entire variable domain, with the rest obtained from reference TRBV5-1 and TRBJ1-2, is as follows: KAGVTQTPRYLIKTRGQQVTLSCSPISGHRSVSWYQQTPGQGLQFLFEYFSETQRNKGNFPGRFSGRQFSNSRSEMNVSTLELGDSALYLCASSGQEHRGYTFGSGTRLTVV.

This clonotype was counted once. The chain has TRBV10-2 and TRBJ2-7; a weak D match, TRBD2 (5 bases). The last part of the DNA fits TRBJ2-5 better; the J call may be wrong. The CDR3 is made up of 15 amino acids. Per germline, CDR1 WSHSY and CDR2 SAAADI. CDR3 coding DNA: TGCGCCAGCAGTGAGGGGAGACTTGCCGAGGGGACCCAGTACTTC. It is translated as CASSEGRLAEGTQYF.

The chain joins TRBV12-5 to TRBJ1-1, with no clear D. V lost 6 bases to trimming and J lost 3 bases, with 11 bases between them. The CDR3 runs to 13 residues. Germline CDR1 reads LGHNT; CDR2 reads FRNRAP. Here the CDR3 reads CASGSEADTEAFF. The CDR3 DNA sequence: TGTGCTAGTGGGTCGGAAGCGGACACTGAAGCTTTCTTT.

The chain combines TRBV29-1 with TRBJ1-4; D is unresolved. Trimming cost V 5 bases and J 0 bases, with 7 bases left between them. The CDR3 contains 13 residues. In germline, CDR1 is SQVTM, CDR2 ANQGSEA. CDR3: CSVHETTNEKLFF. CDR3 DNA sequence: TGCAGCGTTCATGAAACAACTAATGAAAAACTGTTTTTT. Combining the CDR3 with reference TRBV29-1 and TRBJ1-4 gives the whole variable domain SAVISQKPSRDICQRGTSLTIQCQVDSQVTMMFWYRQQPGQSLTLIATANQGSEATYESGFVIDKFPISRPNLTFSTLTVSNMSPEDSSIYLCSVHETTNEKLFFGSGTQLSVL.

The gene calls are TRBV7-2 and TRBJ1-6; D unclear. This CDR3 is built from 14 residues. V was clipped by 1 base and J by 4 bases, with 5 bases between them. Germline V lookup: CDR1 SGHTA, CDR2 FQGNSA. CDR3 sequence reads: CASSLDPYNSPLHF. CDR3 sequence (DNA): TGTGCCAGCAGCTTAGATCCATATAATTCACCCCTCCACTTT.

The chain employs TRBV2 and TRBJ2-5; D possibly corresponds to TRBD2 (5 bases). The V and J ends lost 7 bases and 2 bases respectively, with 14 bases between them. There are 14 residues in the CDR3. Germline CDR1 is SNHLY and CDR2 is FYNNEI. CDR3 coding DNA: TGTGCCAGCAATAGGATACTAGGACAAGAGACCCAGTACTTC. It is translated as CASNRILGQETQYF.

In this sample, this clonotype turned up a few times. V and J are TRBV21-1 and TRBJ2-5; TRBD1 is the table's D call and was not checked against the DNA. TRBV21-1 is a recognized pseudogene. CDR3 length: 17 residues. CDR3 sequence: CASSKKAHRATEETQYF. Here the CDR3 DNA reads TGTGCCAGCAGCAAAAAGGCGCACAGGGCGACCGAAGAGACCCAGTACTTC.

The chain links TRBV20-1 to TRBJ2-5; D possibly corresponds to TRBD2 (6 bases). Trimming removed 3 bases from V and 5 bases from J, with 13 bases in between. Germline CDR1 reads DFQATT; CDR2 reads SNEGSKA (reference sequence). The CDR3 is 13 residues long. The CDR3 DNA is TGCAGTGCTAGTTTGGCGGGGCGGGAGACCCAGTACTTC. Its translation: CSASLAGRETQYF.

With regard to this clonotype: The junction departs from germline at one end; a sequencing error may be responsible. The V and J genes are TRBV6-2 or TRBV6-3 and TRBJ1-2, with D tentatively TRBD1 (6 bases). Per germline, CDR1 MNHEY and CDR2 SVGEGT. The CDR3 extends over 12 amino acids. CDR3 region: CASSTGNSGYTF. The CDR3 coding sequence is TGTGCCAGCAGTACAGGGAACTCTGGCTACACCTTC.

The chain is built from TRBV6-5 and TRBJ2-5; 7 bases fit TRBD1. Trimming cost V 7 bases and J 7 bases; bases outside gene matches: 12. CDR3 length: 14 amino acids. Germline V gene sequence: CDR1 MNHEY, CDR2 SVGAGI. CDR3 bases: TGTGCCAGCAACGACAGGGACACCCTAAGGACCCAGTACTTC. Amino acid sequence: CASNDRDTLRTQYF.

The chain carries TRBV5-1 and TRBJ1-1; D not certain. V lost 1 base and J lost 4, with 8 bases in between. Per germline, CDR1 SGHRS and CDR2 YFSETQ. CDR3 length equals 13 residues. The CDR3 nucleotides are TGCGCCAGCAGCTTGACCACCGCCACTGAAGCTTTCTTT. Its translation: CASSLTTATEAFF.

The chain links TRBV9 to TRBJ2-3, with D perhaps given as TRBD1 or TRBD2 (6 bases each). V lost 3 bases to trimming and J lost 5 bases, with 13 bases between them. Germline V CDR1 and CDR2: SGDLS, YYNGEE. The length of the CDR3 is 14 residues. This CDR3 is CASSEGGRKDTQYF. For the CDR3, the DNA is TGTGCCAGCAGCGAGGGGGGAAGAAAAGATACGCAGTATTTT.

For this clonotype: A much larger clone differs from this one at a single base, so this may be a read error. The chain has TRBV20-1 and TRBJ2-4; TRBD1 is a possible D gene (6 bases). The CDR3 has 13 amino acids. Germline lookup yields CDR1 DFQATT and CDR2 SNEGSKA (reference sequence). Written as DNA, the CDR3 is TGCAGTGCTGGAGACAGGTTACGGAACATTCAGTACTTC. This sequence encodes CSAGDRLRNIQYF.

The CDR3 reads CASSQKDRISNYEQYF. DNA for the CDR3: TGTGCCAGCAGCCAGAAGGACAGGATCTCAAACTACGAGCAGTACTTC. This rearrangement joins TRBV28 to TRBJ2-5; 7 bases agree with TRBD1. The J call is in doubt because the DNA end fits TRBJ2-7 better. CDR3 length: 16 amino acids. CDR1 is MDHEN and CDR2 is SYDVKM in the germline V gene.

The genes are TRBV20-1 and TRBJ1-5; D gene uncertain. Germline CDR1 reads DFQATT; CDR2 reads SNEGSKA (reference sequence). V was pared by 3 bases and J by 5 bases, with 11 bases between. CDR3 length: 13 residues. The CDR3 spells CSASYWVYQPQHF. The CDR3 DNA reads as TGCAGTGCTAGTTATTGGGTTTATCAGCCCCAGCATTTT.

J is TRBJ2-1 and V is TRBV6-5, with 9 nucleotides matching TRBD1. This CDR3 spans 14 amino acids. Germline trimming cut 2 bases from V and 7 bases from J; bases unmatched to any gene: 3. The germline V gene encodes CDR1 MNHEY and CDR2 SVGAGI. The CDR3 is CASSYRDRVNEQFF. The CDR3, as DNA: TGTGCCAGCAGTTACCGGGACAGGGTAAATGAGCAGTTCTTC.